These T cell receptor beta chains were read from a single sample in a study of graft-versus-host responses after intestinal transplantation. The antigens for these receptors are not known. Using immunoSEQ multiplex PCR, the repertoire was profiled, and TCRdb retains in-frame clones only, with some absent. This table holds 100,000 or so clones, 91% found once. The sequencing used unstimulated CD4+ T cells sorted from spleen or lymph node cells, collected before transplant. Every receptor here comes from a human donor who was the organ donor for an intestinal transplant. Each CDR3 is given with its conserved first and last residue. Clone size appears in some rows only: once, few, many, or a class for an expanded clone.

clone_size j_call v_call cdr3_aa
NA TRBJ2-7 TRBV27 CASSLLRLAGLYF
NA TRBJ2-7 TRBV5-8 CASSLNFRYEQYF
NA TRBJ1-5 TRBV6-1 CASSRGNQPQHF
NA TRBJ2-1 TRBV4-1 CASSQELAGAYNEQFF
NA TRBJ2-5 TRBV13 CASTLGGGAGTQYF
NA TRBJ1-1 TRBV28 CASRGIGGDTEAFF
NA TRBJ2-7 TRBV5-1 CASSSRQGAHEQYF
NA TRBJ2-7 TRBV19 CASSDPGTSSSYEQYF
once TRBJ1-6 TRBV11-2 CASSSSAGDNSPLHF
NA TRBJ2-3 TRBV4-2 CASSHRGALQETFTDTQYF
NA TRBJ1-4 TRBV4-3 CASSLNFATNEKLFF
NA TRBJ1-5 TRBV7-2 CASSSRQGSQPQHF
NA TRBJ1-2 TRBV6-5 CAAYRGPGRGYTF
NA TRBJ2-1 TRBV7-9 CASSLGTSAQQLFYNEQFF
NA TRBJ2-3 TRBV4-1 CASSQSRLAVTTDTQYF
NA TRBJ1-2 TRBV2 CASRYSRGYTF
NA TRBJ2-5 TRBV2 CASNKAGGLETQYF
NA TRBJ2-2 TRBV5-1 CASRLLAGGPLLNTGELFF
few TRBJ1-5 TRBV6-1 CASSETLPQHF
NA TRBJ2-3 TRBV5-4 CASSPRGGGDTQYF
NA TRBJ2-7 TRBV5-5 CASSLEGTGVYEQYF
NA TRBJ2-2 TRBV7-2 CASSPRTGEGGELFF
NA TRBJ2-2 TRBV5-1 CASSLSPTGTGELFF
NA TRBJ2-7 TRBV5-6 CASSFLPGTATGEQYF
once TRBJ2-1 TRBV7-9 CASSLDGTENNEQFF
NA TRBJ2-3 TRBV7-2 CASSLFAGGSTDTQYF
NA TRBJ2-7 TRBV5-1 CASSLLTGDIYEQYF
NA TRBJ2-2 TRBV4-3 CASSQEGSGVTGELFF
NA TRBJ1-5 TRBV4-1 CASSQEVGAGGPYSNQPQHF
NA TRBJ1-4 TRBV30 CAWRNGQGSGEKLFF
NA TRBJ1-1 TRBV12-5 CASASGTPQFLNTEAFF
NA TRBJ2-4 TRBV9 CASSTRTGGKNIQYF
NA TRBJ2-1 TRBV9 CASSVRVGGFTDEQFF
NA TRBJ1-2 TRBV5-1 CASSYYQGNGYTF
NA TRBJ2-2 TRBV19 CASSEGAGELFF
NA TRBJ1-5 TRBV2 CASSHGGTSQNNQPQHF
NA TRBJ1-5 TRBV30 CAWSTGVGQPQHF
NA TRBJ2-5 TRBV4-3 CASSQDPAAGERETQYF
once TRBJ2-1 TRBV4-2 CASSPNRDYNNEQFF
NA TRBJ1-2 TRBV6-1 CASSAPGTVSIYGYTF
NA TRBJ2-3 TRBV19 CASTTPPSDTQYF
NA TRBJ2-3 TRBV27 CASSLGSGGVFTDTQYF
NA TRBJ1-5 TRBV19 CASSIPQGAGNQPQHF
once TRBJ2-5 TRBV28 CASTGQVGEQYF
NA TRBJ1-2 TRBV2 CASSRQEGPWYTF
NA TRBJ2-1 TRBV2 CASSDDQVSYNEQFF
once TRBJ2-7 TRBV9 CASSDRLTYEQYF
NA TRBJ1-1 TRBV13 CASSLGSVNTEAFF
NA TRBJ1-2 TRBV7-2 CASSLPTGGYTF
NA TRBJ1-4 TRBV5-1 CASSLDRGVQEKLFF